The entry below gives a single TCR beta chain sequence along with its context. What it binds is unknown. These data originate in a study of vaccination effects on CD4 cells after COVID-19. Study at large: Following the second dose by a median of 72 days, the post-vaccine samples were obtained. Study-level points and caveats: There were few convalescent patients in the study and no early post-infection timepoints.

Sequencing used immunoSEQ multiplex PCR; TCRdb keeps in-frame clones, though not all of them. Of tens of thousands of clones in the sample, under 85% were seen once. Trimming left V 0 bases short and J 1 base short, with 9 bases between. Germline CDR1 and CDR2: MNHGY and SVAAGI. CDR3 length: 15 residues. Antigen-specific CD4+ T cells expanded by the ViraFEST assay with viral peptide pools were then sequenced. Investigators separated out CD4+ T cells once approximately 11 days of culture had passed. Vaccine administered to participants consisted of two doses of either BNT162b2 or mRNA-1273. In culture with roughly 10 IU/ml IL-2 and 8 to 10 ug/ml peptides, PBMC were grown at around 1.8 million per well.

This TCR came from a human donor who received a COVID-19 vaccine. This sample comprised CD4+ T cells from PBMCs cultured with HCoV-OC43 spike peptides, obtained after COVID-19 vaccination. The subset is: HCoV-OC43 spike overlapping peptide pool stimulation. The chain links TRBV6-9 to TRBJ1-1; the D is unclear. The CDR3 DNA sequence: TGTGCCAGCAGTTATTCTGAGGGCGGGAACACTGAAGCTTTCTTT. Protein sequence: CASSYSEGGNTEAFF.